These 27 T cell receptor beta chains were sequenced from one sample in a study of shared clonotypes between healthy human individuals. This table comes from immunoSEQ multiplex PCR, and its TCRdb copy is limited to in-frame clones, with some not included. Here the sample spans approximately 980,000 clones, about three quarters being singletons. The sample comprised memory CD4+ T cells sorted from blood. Subset described: CD45RA-negative fraction. The receptors stem from a man aged 18 to 30 in good health.

The V and J genes are TRBV7-8 and TRBJ1-1; perhaps TRBD1 as D (6 bases). V was pared by 3 bases and J by 1 base, with 9 bases between. CDR1 SGHVS and CDR2 FQNEAQ come from the germline V gene. The CDR3 covers 14 residues. CDR3 in DNA: TGTGCCAGCAGCTTCGGACAGCAGAACACTGAAGCTTTCTTT. Amino acids: CASSFGQQNTEAFF.

The chain employs TRBV14 and TRBJ2-5; D call uncertain. The germline gives CDR1 SGHDN, CDR2 FVKESK. This CDR3 has 16 residues. With 3 bases removed from V and 5 bases from J, the gap between germline ends came to 19 bases. In DNA, the CDR3 is TGTGCCAGCAGCCAGGGTGACTTAGGGTTTGGGGAGACCCAGTACTTC. This sequence encodes CASSQGDLGFGETQYF.

The chain joins TRBV10-3 to TRBJ2-2; a weak D match, TRBD2 (6 bases). Per germline, CDR1 ENHRY and CDR2 SYGVKD. The CDR3 has 15 amino acids. Between the trimmed V and J ends, which lost 4 bases and 2 bases, there was a span of 11 bases. The CDR3 nucleotides read TGTGCCATCAGTGCCGGGACTTTAAACACCGGGGAGCTGTTTTTT. Protein sequence: CAISAGTLNTGELFF.

This clone has only one observation. The chain couples TRBV10-1 to TRBJ2-1; TRBD2 aligns across 9 bases. Germline trimming cut 6 bases from V and 4 bases from J; bases unmatched to any gene: 7. Germline V gene data show CDR1 as WNHNN and CDR2 as SYGVQD (reference sequence). This CDR3 is 15 amino acids long. CDR3 residues: CASSRIAGGYNEQFF. DNA of the CDR3: TGCGCCAGCAGCCGGATCGCGGGAGGGTACAATGAGCAGTTCTTC.

Here the CDR3 DNA reads TGTGCCAGCAGCCCAACCTCGTGGATTTCCTACGAGCAGTACTTC. Translating it yields CASSPTSWISYEQYF. The V call is TRBV6-5, the J call TRBJ2-7; no firm D call. This CDR3 spans 15 amino acids. The ends were cut back, 6 bases at V and 1 base at J, with 16 bases in the middle. Per the germline V gene, CDR1 is MNHEY and CDR2 is SVGAGI.

J is TRBJ2-1 and V is TRBV11-3; a possible D gene is TRBD2 (6 bases). Trimming stripped 5 bases from V and 10 bases from J, with 15 bases between. CDR3 length: 13 amino acids. The germline V gene encodes CDR1 SGHNT and CDR2 YENEEA. CDR3 bases: TGTGCCAGCAGCCTGGGGTCAGGACTAGAGCAGTTCTTC. This gives the protein CASSLGSGLEQFF.

The chain is built from TRBV7-2 and TRBJ2-7, with 7 bases that match TRBD1. The CDR3 consists of 15 residues. V shed 5 bases and J 3 bases; nucleotides not matched to a gene: 10. CDR1 SGHTA and CDR2 FQGNSA come from the germline V gene. The CDR3 DNA sequence: TGTGCCAGCAGCCCTAGGGGGCGGCTCGACTACGAGCAGTACTTC. Its translation is CASSPRGRLDYEQYF.

The V call is TRBV10-3, the J call TRBJ1-5; D is perhaps TRBD1 (5 bases). CDR3 size: 14 residues. Germline CDR1 reads ENHRY; CDR2 reads SYGVKD. V was cut by 0 bases and J by 6 bases, with 9 bases left in between. The CDR3: CAISESGAAQPQHF. The CDR3 bases are TGTGCCATCAGTGAGTCAGGGGCCGCTCAGCCCCAGCATTTT.

The CDR3 coding sequence is TGTGCCAGCAAGGGGATTAATGAAAAACTGTTTTTT. Amino acids: CASKGINEKLFF. The chain joins TRBV27 to TRBJ1-4; D is possibly TRBD1 (5 bases). Per germline, CDR1 MNHEY and CDR2 SMNVEV (reference sequence). Trimming cost V 7 bases and J 4 bases, with 7 bases left between them. CDR3 size: 12 residues.

The chain employs TRBV19 and TRBJ2-1; D is uncertain. The CDR3 sequence is 13 residues long. In germline, CDR1 is LNHDA, CDR2 SQIVND (reference sequence). V was cut by 3 bases and J by 8 bases, with 11 bases left in between. The DNA of the CDR3 is TGTGCCAGTAGTATCGGCAGAGCCGATGAGCAGTTCTTC. This translates into CASSIGRADEQFF.

Remarks on this clone: One end of the junction is discordant with germline, which a read error may explain. This chain joins TRBV7-7 and TRBJ2-2; no clear D gene. Germline CDR1 and CDR2: SSHAT and FNYEAQ (reference sequence). The CDR3 totals 14 residues. The CDR3 here is CASSLTWNTGELFF. The CDR3 nucleotides are TGTGCTAGCAGTCTTACTTGGAACACCGGGGAGCTGTTTTTT.

V usage is TRBV21-1 and J usage is TRBJ1-1. TRBV21-1 is a listed pseudogene. The CDR3 runs 13 residues. CDR3 sequence: CASSLYVDTEAFF. The CDR3 bases are TGTGCCAGCAGCCTTTATGTTGACACTGAAGCTTTCTTT.

About this clone itself: The sample has other DNA sequences that encode this CDR3 too. The V gene is TRBV15, the J gene TRBJ1-1; D unclear. The V and J ends lost 1 base and 3 bases respectively, with 6 bases between them. CDR1 and CDR2 from the germline V gene are LNHNV and YYDKDF (reference sequence). The CDR3 is made up of 13 amino acids. The CDR3 coding sequence is TGTGCCACCAGCAGAGGGTGGGACACTGAAGCTTTCTTT. As protein: CATSRGWDTEAFF. The full variable domain, its missing parts supplied by reference TRBV15 and TRBJ1-1, is DAMVIQNPRYQVTQFGKPVTLSCSQTLNHNVMYWYQQKSSQAPKLLFHYYDKDFNNEADTPDNFQSRRPNTSFCFLDIRSPGLGDTAMYLCATSRGWDTEAFFGQGTRLTVV.

The J gene is TRBJ1-1, the V gene TRBV2; D unclear. The CDR3 length is 13 residues. Germline CDR1 and CDR2: SNHLY and FYNNEI. Trimming removed 7 bases from V and 2 bases from J, with 11 bases in between. The CDR3 region has the DNA TGTGCCAGCAACCGGGAATCAAACACTGAAGCTTTCTTT. This codes for CASNRESNTEAFF.

The chain links TRBV19 to TRBJ2-2, with 7 positions matching TRBD1. Germline trimming cut 6 bases from V and 6 bases from J; bases unmatched to any gene: 16. Germline-derived CDR1 and CDR2 are LNHDA and SQIVND (reference sequence). The length of the CDR3 is 17 residues. The CDR3 sequence: CASRPRLGTVLPGELFF. CDR3 bases: TGTGCCAGTAGACCCCGATTGGGGACAGTTCTTCCCGGGGAGCTGTTTTTT.

This clone has only a few counts. This chain connects TRBV7-2 to TRBJ1-2; D perhaps matches TRBD1 (5 bases). The germline V gene has CDR1 SGHTA and CDR2 FQGNSA. Deletions cut 8 bases from V and 0 bases from J, with 13 bases between. The CDR3 loop spans 14 amino acids. CDR3 nucleotides: TGTGCCAGCGGGACTCCAGTTGCTAACTATGGCTACACCTTC. Translating it yields CASGTPVANYGYTF.

As regards this clone: This sample includes further DNA sequences coding for the same CDR3. The chain carries TRBV30 and TRBJ2-2; maybe TRBD1 (6 bases). Deletions cut 4 bases from V and 2 bases from J, with 11 bases between. The CDR3 runs 14 residues. Germline CDR1 reads GTSNPN; CDR2 reads SVGIG (reference sequence). The chain's CDR3 is CAWKQGYNTGELFF. Here the CDR3 DNA reads TGTGCCTGGAAACAGGGCTACAACACCGGGGAGCTGTTTTTT. Together with reference TRBV30 and TRBJ2-2, the CDR3 gives the full variable domain: SQTIHQWPATLVQPVGSPLSLECTVEGTSNPNLYWYRQAAGRGLQLLFYSVGIGQISSEVPQNLSASRPQDRQFILSSKKLLLSDSGFYLCAWKQGYNTGELFFGEGSRLTVL.

This clone came up many times. In the same sample, other DNA sequences code for this CDR3. The CDR3 bases are TGCGCCAGCAGCTTGTCAGGAAGCAATTCACCCCTCCACTTT. Translation gives CASSLSGSNSPLHF. V usage is TRBV5-1 and J usage is TRBJ1-6; D is ambiguous. Trimming took off 1 base at V and 7 bases at J, with 9 bases between the two ends. The CDR3 is made up of 14 amino acids. The germline gives CDR1 SGHRS, CDR2 YFSETQ.

Turning to this clone: Other nucleotide sequences in the sample specify the same CDR3. The chain recombines TRBV7-2 with TRBJ1-1; D remains unclear. CDR1 and CDR2 from the germline V gene are SGHTA and FQGNSA. The CDR3 is 13 amino acids. V was cut by 1 base and J by 4 bases, with 7 bases left in between. CDR3 in amino acids: CASSLEFFTEAFF. The CDR3 DNA reads as TGTGCCAGCAGCTTAGAGTTTTTCACTGAAGCTTTCTTT.

The rearrangement uses TRBV5-1 and TRBJ2-3; D may be TRBD1 or TRBD2 (5 bases each). Germline V gene data show CDR1 as SGHRS and CDR2 as YFSETQ. The CDR3 covers 14 residues. Deletions cut 4 bases from V and 6 bases from J, with 15 bases between. The CDR3 DNA is TGCGCCAGCAGCAGGGACCTACCCACGGATACGCAGTATTTT. It specifies CASSRDLPTDTQYF.

The CDR3, as DNA: TGTGCCAGCAGCTATAAAGCGGGGGGGCCAGATACGCAGTATTTT. Translating it yields CASSYKAGGPDTQYF. The J gene is TRBJ2-3, the V gene TRBV21-1; TRBD2 is the table's D call, not checked against the DNA. TRBV21-1 has pseudogene status. CDR3 length: 15 amino acids.

This rearrangement joins TRBV5-1 to TRBJ1-6, with a tentative D call TRBD1 (6 bases). Germline V gives CDR1 SGHRS, CDR2 YFSETQ. V lost 2 bases to trimming and J lost 7 bases, with 10 bases between them. The CDR3 spans 14 residues. CDR3 DNA: TGCGCCAGCAGCTTCGAACAGGGAAATTCACCCCTCCACTTT. It encodes CASSFEQGNSPLHF. Filled out from reference TRBV5-1 and TRBJ1-6, the complete variable domain reads KAGVTQTPRYLIKTRGQQVTLSCSPISGHRSVSWYQQTPGQGLQFLFEYFSETQRNKGNFPGRFSGRQFSNSRSEMNVSTLELGDSALYLCASSFEQGNSPLHFGNGTRLTVT.

The chain combines TRBV28 with TRBJ1-1; weak D call: TRBD1 (5 bases). The length of the CDR3 is 16 residues. Germline V gene data show CDR1 as MDHEN and CDR2 as SYDVKM. V lost 7 bases to trimming and J lost 5 bases, with 23 bases between them. The CDR3 DNA follows: TGTGCCAGCATCATAATGGGGGGGATCTCGGGGACTGAAGCTTTCTTT. The encoded protein is CASIIMGGISGTEAFF.

In this sample, this clone turned up a few times. This rearrangement joins TRBV11-2 to TRBJ2-7, with 9 bases aligning to TRBD2. The V segment lost 1 base and the J segment 2 bases; nucleotides outside the gene matches: 0. Germline V CDR1 and CDR2: SGHAT, FQNNGV. The CDR3 covers 14 residues. CDR3 loop: CASSLGTSAYEQYF. The CDR3 DNA is TGTGCCAGCAGCTTAGGGACTAGCGCCTACGAGCAGTACTTC.

Remarks on this clone: At the DNA level, this CDR3 is encoded by other sequences in the same sample as well. The V call is TRBV11-2, the J call TRBJ1-1, with a tentative D call TRBD1 (6 bases). CDR1 is SGHAT, CDR2 FQNNGV, per germline. CDR3 length equals 14 residues. V dropped 4 bases and J dropped 1 base, with 10 bases sitting between them. CDR3 sequence (DNA): TGTGCCAGCAGCTCACTGACAGGGAACACTGAAGCTTTCTTT. Its protein product is CASSSLTGNTEAFF.

The chain uses TRBV18 and TRBJ2-7; a possible D gene is TRBD1 (5 bases). Between the trimmed V and J ends, which lost 3 bases and 6 bases, there was a span of 12 bases. CDR3 length equals 13 residues. The germline CDR1 and CDR2 sequences are KGHSH and LQKENI. CDR3 sequence reads: CASSPREPTEQYF. The CDR3 DNA reads as TGTGCCAGCTCACCCAGGGAACCCACCGAGCAGTACTTC.

The V call is TRBV5-1, the J call TRBJ1-3, with D possibly being TRBD1 (6 bases). Germline V gene lookup returns CDR1 SGHRS and CDR2 YFSETQ. V was pared by 4 bases and J by 2 bases, with 10 bases between. The CDR3 runs 14 residues. CDR3 sequence: CASSPTGTGNTIYF. CDR3 nucleotide sequence: TGCGCCAGCAGCCCAACAGGGACTGGAAACACCATATATTTT.